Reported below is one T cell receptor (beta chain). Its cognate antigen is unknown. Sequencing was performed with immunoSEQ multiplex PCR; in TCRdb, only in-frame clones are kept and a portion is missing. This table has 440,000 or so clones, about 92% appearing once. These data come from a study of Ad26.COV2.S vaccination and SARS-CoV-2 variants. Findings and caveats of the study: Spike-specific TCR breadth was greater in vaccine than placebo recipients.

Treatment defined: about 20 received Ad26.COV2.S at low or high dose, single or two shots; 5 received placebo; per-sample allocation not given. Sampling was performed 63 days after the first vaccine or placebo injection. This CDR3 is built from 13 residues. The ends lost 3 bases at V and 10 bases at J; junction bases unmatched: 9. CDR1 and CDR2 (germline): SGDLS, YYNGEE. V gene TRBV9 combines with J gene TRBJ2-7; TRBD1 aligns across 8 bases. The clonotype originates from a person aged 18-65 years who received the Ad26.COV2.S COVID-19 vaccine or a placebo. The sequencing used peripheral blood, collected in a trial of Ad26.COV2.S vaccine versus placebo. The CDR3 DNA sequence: TGTGCCAGCAGCGCCGCCGGGACAGGTGACCAGTACTTC. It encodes CASSAAGTGDQYF. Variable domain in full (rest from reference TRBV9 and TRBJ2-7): DSGVTQTPKHLITATGQRVTLRCSPRSGDLSVYWYQQSLDQGLQFLIQYYNGEERAKGNILERFSAQQFPDLHSELNLSSLELGDSALYFCASSAAGTGDQYFGPGTRLTVT.